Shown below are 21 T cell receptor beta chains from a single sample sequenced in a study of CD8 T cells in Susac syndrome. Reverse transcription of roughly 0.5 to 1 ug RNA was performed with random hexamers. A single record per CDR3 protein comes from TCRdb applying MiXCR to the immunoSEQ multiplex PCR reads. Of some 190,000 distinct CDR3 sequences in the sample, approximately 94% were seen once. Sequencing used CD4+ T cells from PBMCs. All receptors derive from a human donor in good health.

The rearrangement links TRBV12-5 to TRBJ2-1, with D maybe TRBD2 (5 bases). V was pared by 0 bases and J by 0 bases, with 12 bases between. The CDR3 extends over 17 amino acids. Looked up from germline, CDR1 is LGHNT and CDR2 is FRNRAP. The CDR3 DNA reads TGTGCTAGTGGTTTGGTACTGGGGAGAAGCTCCTACAATGAGCAGTTCTTC. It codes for CASGLVLGRSSYNEQFF.

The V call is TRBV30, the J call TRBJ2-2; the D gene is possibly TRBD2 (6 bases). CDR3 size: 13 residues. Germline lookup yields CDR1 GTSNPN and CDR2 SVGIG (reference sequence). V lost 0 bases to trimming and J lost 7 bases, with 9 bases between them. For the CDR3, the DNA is TGTGCCTGGAGTGTAGCTAGCGTCGGGGAGCTGTTTTTT. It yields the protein CAWSVASVGELFF.

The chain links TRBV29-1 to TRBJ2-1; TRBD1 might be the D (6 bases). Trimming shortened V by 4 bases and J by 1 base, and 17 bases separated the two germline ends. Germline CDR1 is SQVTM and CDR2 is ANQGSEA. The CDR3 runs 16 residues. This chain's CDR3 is CSVVLTDSPSYNEQFF. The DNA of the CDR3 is TGCAGCGTTGTGTTGACGGACAGTCCTTCCTACAATGAGCAGTTCTTC.

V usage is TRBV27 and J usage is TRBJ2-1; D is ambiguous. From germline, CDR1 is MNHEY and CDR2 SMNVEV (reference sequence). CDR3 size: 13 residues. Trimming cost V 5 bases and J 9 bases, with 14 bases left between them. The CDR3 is CASSPSLLSEQFF. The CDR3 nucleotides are TGTGCCAGCAGTCCGTCCCTCCTGAGTGAGCAGTTCTTC.

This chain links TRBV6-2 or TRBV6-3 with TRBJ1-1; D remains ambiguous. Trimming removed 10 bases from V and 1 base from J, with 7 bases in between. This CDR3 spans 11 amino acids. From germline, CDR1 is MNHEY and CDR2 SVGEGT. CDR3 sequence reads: CATWKNTEAFF. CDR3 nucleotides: TGTGCCACCTGGAAGAACACTGAAGCTTTCTTT.

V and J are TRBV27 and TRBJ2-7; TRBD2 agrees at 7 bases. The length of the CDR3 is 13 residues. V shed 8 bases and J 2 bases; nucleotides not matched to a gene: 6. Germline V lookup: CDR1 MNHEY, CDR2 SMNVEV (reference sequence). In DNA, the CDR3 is TGTGCCAGCCGGGGGGACCGAACCTACGAGCAGTACTTC. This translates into CASRGDRTYEQYF.

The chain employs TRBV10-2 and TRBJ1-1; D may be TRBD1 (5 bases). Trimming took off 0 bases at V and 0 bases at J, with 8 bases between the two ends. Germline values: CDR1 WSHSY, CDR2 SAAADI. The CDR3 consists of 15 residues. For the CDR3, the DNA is TGCGCCAGCAGTGAGTCATACAGGATGAACACTGAAGCTTTCTTT. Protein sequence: CASSESYRMNTEAFF.

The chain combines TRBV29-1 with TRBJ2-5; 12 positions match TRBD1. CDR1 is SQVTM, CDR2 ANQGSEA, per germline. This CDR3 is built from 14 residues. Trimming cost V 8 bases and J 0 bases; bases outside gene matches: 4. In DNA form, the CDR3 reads TGCAGCATCGGGACAGGGGGCAACCAAGAGACCCAGTACTTC. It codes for CSIGTGGNQETQYF.

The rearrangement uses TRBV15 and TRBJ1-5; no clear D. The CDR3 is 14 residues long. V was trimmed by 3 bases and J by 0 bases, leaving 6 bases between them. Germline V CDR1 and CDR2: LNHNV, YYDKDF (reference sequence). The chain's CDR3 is CATSRWGSNQPQHF. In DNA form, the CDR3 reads TGTGCCACCAGCAGGTGGGGTAGCAATCAGCCCCAGCATTTT.

DNA of the CDR3: TGTGCCGGAAACCAGGGGGTCGGGGAGCTGTTTTTT. The encoded protein is CAGNQGVGELFF. The chain employs TRBV30 and TRBJ2-2, with 7 bases that match TRBD1. The CDR3 runs to 12 residues. V trimming: 8 bases; J trimming: 7 bases; junction bases outside the gene matches: 7. Germline V gene lookup returns CDR1 GTSNPN and CDR2 SVGIG (reference sequence).

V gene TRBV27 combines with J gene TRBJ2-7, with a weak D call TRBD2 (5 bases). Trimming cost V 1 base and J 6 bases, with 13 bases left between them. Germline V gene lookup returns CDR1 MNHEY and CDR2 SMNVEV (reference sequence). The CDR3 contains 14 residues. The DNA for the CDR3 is TGTGCCAGCAGTTTATGGAATAGCGATGGCGAGCAGTACTTC. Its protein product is CASSLWNSDGEQYF.

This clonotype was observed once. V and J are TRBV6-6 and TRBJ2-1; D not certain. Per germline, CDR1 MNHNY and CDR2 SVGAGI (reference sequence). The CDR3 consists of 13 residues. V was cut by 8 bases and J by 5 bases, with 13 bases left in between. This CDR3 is CASGIERHNEQFF. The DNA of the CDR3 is TGTGCCAGCGGGATAGAGAGACACAATGAGCAGTTCTTC.

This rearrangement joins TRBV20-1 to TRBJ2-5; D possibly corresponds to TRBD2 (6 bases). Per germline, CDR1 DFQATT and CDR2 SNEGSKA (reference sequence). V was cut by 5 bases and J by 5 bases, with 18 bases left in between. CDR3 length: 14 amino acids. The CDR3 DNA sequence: TGCAGTGCTTCCAGTCCGCGCGGGATGGAGACCCAGTACTTC. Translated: CSASSPRGMETQYF.

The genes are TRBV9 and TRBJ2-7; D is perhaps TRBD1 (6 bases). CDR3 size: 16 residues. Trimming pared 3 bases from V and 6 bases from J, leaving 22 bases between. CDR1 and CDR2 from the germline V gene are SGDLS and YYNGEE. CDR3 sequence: CASSASTGTKGPEQYF. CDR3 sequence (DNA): TGTGCCAGCAGCGCCTCTACCGGGACAAAGGGCCCCGAGCAGTACTTC.

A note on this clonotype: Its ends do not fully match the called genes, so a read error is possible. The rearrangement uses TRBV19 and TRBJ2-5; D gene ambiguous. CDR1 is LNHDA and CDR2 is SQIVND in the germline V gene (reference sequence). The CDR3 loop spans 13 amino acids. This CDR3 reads CASSLQRQEAQYF. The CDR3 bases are TGTGCCAGTAGTCTCCAAAGGCAAGAGGCCCAGTACTTC.

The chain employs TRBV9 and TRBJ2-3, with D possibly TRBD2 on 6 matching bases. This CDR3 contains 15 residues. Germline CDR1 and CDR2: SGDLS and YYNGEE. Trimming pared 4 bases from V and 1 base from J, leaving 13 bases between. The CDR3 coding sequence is TGTGCCAGCAGCCCAGCGGCGGGACGCACAGATACGCAGTATTTT. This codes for CASSPAAGRTDTQYF.

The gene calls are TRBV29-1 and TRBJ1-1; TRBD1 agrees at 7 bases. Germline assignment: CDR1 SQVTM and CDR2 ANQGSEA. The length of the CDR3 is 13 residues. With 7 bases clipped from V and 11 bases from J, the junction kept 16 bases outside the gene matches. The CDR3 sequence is CSGGQASLGGAFF. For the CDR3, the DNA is TGCAGCGGAGGACAGGCAAGCTTGGGTGGGGCTTTCTTT. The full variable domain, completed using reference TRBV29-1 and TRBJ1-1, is SAVISQKPSRDICQRGTSLTIQCQVDSQVTMMFWYRQQPGQSLTLIATANQGSEATYESGFVIDKFPISRPNLTFSTLTVSNMSPEDSSIYLCSGGQASLGGAFFGQGTRLTVV.

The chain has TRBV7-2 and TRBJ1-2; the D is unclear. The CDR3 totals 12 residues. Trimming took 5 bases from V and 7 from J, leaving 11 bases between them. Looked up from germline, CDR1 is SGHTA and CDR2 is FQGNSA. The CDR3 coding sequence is TGTGCCAGCAGCCCCTCCGAACCTGGCTACACCTTC. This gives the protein CASSPSEPGYTF.

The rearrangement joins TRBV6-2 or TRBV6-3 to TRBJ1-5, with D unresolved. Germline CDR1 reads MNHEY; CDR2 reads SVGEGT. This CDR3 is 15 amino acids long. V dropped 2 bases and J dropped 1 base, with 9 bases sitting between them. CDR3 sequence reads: CASSYPSGSNQPQHF. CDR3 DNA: TGTGCCAGCAGTTACCCAAGCGGGAGCAATCAGCCCCAGCATTTT.

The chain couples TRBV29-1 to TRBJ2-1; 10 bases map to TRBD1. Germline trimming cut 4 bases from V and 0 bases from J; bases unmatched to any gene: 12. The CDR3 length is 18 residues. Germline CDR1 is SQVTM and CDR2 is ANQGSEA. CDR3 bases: TGCAGCGTTGTGTGGACAGGGGGAATCCAAAGCTCCTACAATGAGCAGTTCTTC. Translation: CSVVWTGGIQSSYNEQFF.

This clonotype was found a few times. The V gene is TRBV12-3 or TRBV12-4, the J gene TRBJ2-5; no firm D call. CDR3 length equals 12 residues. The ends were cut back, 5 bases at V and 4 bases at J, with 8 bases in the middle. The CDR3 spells CASSRTGETQYF. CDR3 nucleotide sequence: TGTGCCAGCAGTCGGACGGGAGAGACCCAGTACTTC.